What follows are 16 T cell receptor beta chains derived from one specimen sequenced in a study of blood T cell repertoires in COVID-19. The method was immunoSEQ multiplex PCR; TCRdb's version includes in-frame clones alone and lacks a portion of them. Found here are over 150,000 clones, under 90% of them singletons; the top ten hold 6.5% to 8.5%. The sequencing input was peripheral blood. The receptors derive from a human donor in a cohort sampled during active COVID-19.

The chain uses TRBV10-2 and TRBJ2-1; D is unclear. V lost 0 bases and J 6 bases, leaving 3 bases between the germline ends. This CDR3 region has 12 residues. The germline V gene encodes CDR1 WSHSY and CDR2 SAAADI. The CDR3: CASSESRNEQFF. The DNA for the CDR3 is TGCGCCAGCAGTGAGTCTCGCAATGAGCAGTTCTTC.

This clone was seen a single time. The genes are TRBV5-5 and TRBJ1-2; 9 bases fit TRBD1. Trimming at V came to 5 bases and at J to 4 bases, leaving 6 bases not matched to a gene. Looked up from germline, CDR1 is SGHKS and CDR2 is YYEKEE (reference sequence). The CDR3 has 14 residues. DNA of the CDR3: TGTGCCAGCAGACAGGGGGCAATCGGCTATGGCTACACCTTC. Translated: CASRQGAIGYGYTF.

This chain uses TRBV2 with TRBJ2-7, with D possibly matching TRBD2 (6 bases). Per the germline V gene, CDR1 is SNHLY and CDR2 is FYNNEI. The CDR3 contains 16 residues. V was shortened by 6 bases and J by 0 bases, with 18 bases between the two germline ends. The CDR3 DNA is TGTGCCAGCAGCACGACTAGGTCAGTCAGCTCCTACGAGCAGTACTTC. It translates to CASSTTRSVSSYEQYF.

The V gene is TRBV5-6, the J gene TRBJ1-3, with D maybe TRBD1 (6 bases). V lost 0 bases, J lost 0 bases, and 16 bases lay in between. CDR3 length equals 18 residues. The germline V gene encodes CDR1 SGHDT and CDR2 YYEEEE. CDR3 sequence: CASSLGLTGTPSGNTIYF. For the CDR3, the DNA is TGTGCCAGCAGCTTGGGGTTGACAGGCACTCCCTCTGGAAACACCATATATTTT.

This clone was seen a few times. V usage is TRBV27 and J usage is TRBJ1-1, with D maybe TRBD1 (6 bases). This CDR3 spans 13 amino acids. Germline V lookup: CDR1 MNHEY, CDR2 SMNVEV (reference sequence). Trimming took off 6 bases at V and 8 bases at J, with 16 bases between the two ends. CDR3 in DNA: TGTGCCAGCAGCCCGAACCCCGACAGGGAAGCTTTCTTT. Encoded protein: CASSPNPDREAFF.

V usage is TRBV15 and J usage is TRBJ1-6, with D possibly being TRBD1 (6 bases). This CDR3 has 17 amino acids. V dropped 5 bases and J dropped 5 bases, with 19 bases sitting between them. Germline V gene data show CDR1 as LNHNV and CDR2 as YYDKDF (reference sequence). The CDR3 region has the DNA TGTGCCACCAGCCCACATGCTCGACAGGTCAATAATTCACCCCTCCACTTT. Translating gives CATSPHARQVNNSPLHF. Supplemented by reference TRBV15 and TRBJ1-6, the full variable domain reads DAMVIQNPRYQVTQFGKPVTLSCSQTLNHNVMYWYQQKSSQAPKLLFHYYDKDFNNEADTPDNFQSRRPNTSFCFLDIRSPGLGDTAMYLCATSPHARQVNNSPLHFGNGTRLTVT.

The chain combines TRBV30 with TRBJ2-6; 8 positions agree with TRBD1. CDR3 length: 19 amino acids. Germline values: CDR1 GTSNPN, CDR2 SVGIG (reference sequence). V shed 1 base and J 0 bases; nucleotides not matched to a gene: 11. The CDR3 region is CAWSGALTGANSGANVLTF. The CDR3 DNA reads TGTGCCTGGAGTGGGGCCTTGACAGGGGCAAACTCTGGGGCCAACGTCCTGACTTTC. The entire variable domain, with the rest obtained from reference TRBV30 and TRBJ2-6, is as follows: SQTIHQWPATLVQPVGSPLSLECTVEGTSNPNLYWYRQAAGRGLQLLFYSVGIGQISSEVPQNLSASRPQDRQFILSSKKLLLSDSGFYLCAWSGALTGANSGANVLTFGAGSRLTVL.

The chain links TRBV3-1 (or the pseudogene TRBV3-2) to TRBJ2-5, with D tentatively TRBD2 (6 bases). Germline V lookup: CDR1 LGHDT, CDR2 YNNKEL (reference sequence). V was shortened by 3 bases and J by 0 bases, with 8 bases between the two germline ends. The CDR3 extends over 14 amino acids. The CDR3 reads CASSQGGDQETQYF. CDR3 in DNA: TGTGCCAGCAGCCAGGGCGGGGACCAAGAGACCCAGTACTTC.

The chain has TRBV18 and TRBJ1-2, with a possible D match to TRBD1 (5 bases). The CDR3 totals 12 residues. Germline values: CDR1 KGHSH, CDR2 LQKENI. The V and J ends lost 6 bases and 3 bases respectively, with 8 bases between them. Written as DNA, the CDR3 is TGTGCCAGCTCCAGGGTTGACTATGGCTACACCTTC. Protein: CASSRVDYGYTF.

The V call is TRBV3-1 (or the pseudogene TRBV3-2), the J call TRBJ2-7; D not certain. The CDR3 consists of 15 residues. The V and J ends lost 3 bases and 3 bases respectively, with 15 bases between them. The germline gives CDR1 LGHDT, CDR2 YNNKEL (reference sequence). In DNA, the CDR3 is TGTGCCAGCAGCCATCCCCTCGCGGCCATCTACGAGCAGTACTTC. It codes for CASSHPLAAIYEQYF.

This chain uses TRBV7-9 with TRBJ1-4; 7 bases map to TRBD1. Germline V gene sequence: CDR1 SEHNR, CDR2 FQNEAQ (reference sequence). V lost 8 bases to trimming and J lost 5 bases; unmatched junction nucleotides: 17. The CDR3 length is 17 residues. CDR3 sequence: CASVESRIGTVNEKLFF. CDR3 nucleotide sequence: TGTGCCAGCGTGGAGTCTCGAATTGGGACAGTAAATGAAAAACTGTTTTTT. Together with reference TRBV7-9 and TRBJ1-4, the CDR3 gives the full variable domain: DTGVSQNPRHKITKRGQNVTFRCDPISEHNRLYWYRQTLGQGPEFLTYFQNEAQLEKSRLLSDRFSAERPKGSFSTLEIQRTEQGDSAMYLCASVESRIGTVNEKLFFGSGTQLSVL.

This clone was seen a single time. This chain joins TRBV11-2 and TRBJ1-4; 8 bases align to TRBD1. Germline lookup yields CDR1 SGHAT and CDR2 FQNNGV. CDR3 length equals 13 residues. Trimming removed 5 bases from V and 6 bases from J; junction bases left unmatched: 2. The CDR3 coding sequence is TGTGCCAGCAGCACGACAGGGGATGAAAAACTGTTTTTT. It translates to CASSTTGDEKLFF. The variable domain in full, completed from reference TRBV11-2 and TRBJ1-4, reads EAGVAQSPRYKIIEKRQSVAFWCNPISGHATLYWYQQILGQGPKLLIQFQNNGVVDDSQLPKDRFSAERLKGVDSTLKIQPAKLEDSAVYLCASSTTGDEKLFFGSGTQLSVL.

The V gene is TRBV5-1, the J gene TRBJ2-3; weak D call: TRBD2 (7 bases). The germline V gene encodes CDR1 SGHRS and CDR2 YFSETQ. This CDR3 is 17 amino acids long. V lost 0 bases and J 4 bases, leaving 18 bases between the germline ends. CDR3 amino acids: CASSLGGGAVGADTQYF. The CDR3 DNA reads as TGCGCCAGCAGCTTGGGAGGGGGGGCGGTCGGAGCAGATACGCAGTATTTT.

V gene TRBV3-1 (or the pseudogene TRBV3-2) combines with J gene TRBJ1-6; 7 bases are a match to TRBD1. The germline CDR1 and CDR2 sequences are LGHDT and YNNKEL (reference sequence). Trimming took 4 bases from V and 9 from J; bases not matched to a gene: 18. The CDR3 loop spans 18 amino acids. The CDR3, as DNA: TGTGCCAGCAGCCGATTCACCGGGACAGAGAGTTCCGGTTCACCCCTCCACTTT. It yields the protein CASSRFTGTESSGSPLHF.

The CDR3 is CASSGSARREDYGYTF. The CDR3 DNA is TGTGCCAGCAGCGGCTCAGCCCGGAGGGAGGACTATGGCTACACCTTC. This chain connects TRBV9 to TRBJ1-2; D call uncertain. This CDR3 has 16 residues. Germline V gives CDR1 SGDLS, CDR2 YYNGEE. Trimming took off 3 bases at V and 3 bases at J, with 18 bases between the two ends.

The chain uses TRBV7-2 and TRBJ1-4, with 9 bases aligning to TRBD1. CDR1 SGHTA and CDR2 FQGNSA come from the germline V gene. This CDR3 region has 13 residues. V lost 5 bases to trimming and J lost 8 bases; unmatched junction nucleotides: 3. The CDR3 bases are TGTGCCAGCAGCCTTGACAGGGGGGAAAAACTGTTTTTT. Protein sequence: CASSLDRGEKLFF. The full variable domain, in which reference TRBV7-2 and TRBJ1-4 provide the parts outside the CDR3, is GAGVSQSPSNKVTEKGKDVELRCDPISGHTALYWYRQSLGQGLEFLIYFQGNSAPDKSGLPSDRFSAERTGGSVSTLTIQRTQQEDSAVYLCASSLDRGEKLFFGSGTQLSVL.